The clone carrying this T cell receptor beta chain has ten or more counts. Its matching antigen is unknown. This sample stems from a study of sequential checkpoint blockade in melanoma. Study background: Arm A got nivolumab then ipilimumab; arm B the reverse, 1:1. After nivolumab or ipilimumab alone, some 22 patients had week-13 rebiopsies. 91 pretreatment tumor DNA samples were TCRβ immunosequenced.

Described treatment: randomized to nivolumab then ipilimumab (arm A) or the reverse (arm B). General observations from the study: Response in arm A was associated with pretreatment TIL clonality.

The CDR3 is made up of 15 amino acids. Trimming took off 4 bases at V and 4 bases at J, with 16 bases between the two ends. Germline V gene sequence: CDR1 SGHNT, CDR2 YENEEA. Here immunoSEQ multiplex PCR was the method, and the copy in TCRdb shows in-frame clones only, minus some. The sample shows about 6,400 clones, under 25% of them seen only once. The gene calls are TRBV11-3 and TRBJ1-1, with no clear D. Sequencing used tumor tissue (inferred from file names), obtained from a patient given nivolumab and ipilimumab in sequence. The source of this sequence is a human donor with melanoma. Here the CDR3 DNA reads TGTGCCAGCAGCTCGCGGGCGGGGAGGACCACTGAAGCTTTCTTT. Protein: CASSSRAGRTTEAFF.